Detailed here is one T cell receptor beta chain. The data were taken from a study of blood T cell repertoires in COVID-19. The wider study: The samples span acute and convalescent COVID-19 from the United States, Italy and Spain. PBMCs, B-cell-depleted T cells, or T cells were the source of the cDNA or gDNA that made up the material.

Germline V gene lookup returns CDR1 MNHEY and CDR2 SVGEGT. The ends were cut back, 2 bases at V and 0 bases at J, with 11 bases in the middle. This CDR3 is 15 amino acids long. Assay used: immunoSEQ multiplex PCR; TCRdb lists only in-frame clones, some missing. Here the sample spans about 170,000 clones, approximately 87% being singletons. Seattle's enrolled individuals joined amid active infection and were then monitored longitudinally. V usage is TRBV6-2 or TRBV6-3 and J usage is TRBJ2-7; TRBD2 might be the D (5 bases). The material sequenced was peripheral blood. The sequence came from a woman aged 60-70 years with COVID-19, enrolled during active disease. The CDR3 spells CASSYKGGSSYEQYF. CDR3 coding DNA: TGTGCCAGCAGTTACAAGGGCGGGTCCTCCTACGAGCAGTACTTC.